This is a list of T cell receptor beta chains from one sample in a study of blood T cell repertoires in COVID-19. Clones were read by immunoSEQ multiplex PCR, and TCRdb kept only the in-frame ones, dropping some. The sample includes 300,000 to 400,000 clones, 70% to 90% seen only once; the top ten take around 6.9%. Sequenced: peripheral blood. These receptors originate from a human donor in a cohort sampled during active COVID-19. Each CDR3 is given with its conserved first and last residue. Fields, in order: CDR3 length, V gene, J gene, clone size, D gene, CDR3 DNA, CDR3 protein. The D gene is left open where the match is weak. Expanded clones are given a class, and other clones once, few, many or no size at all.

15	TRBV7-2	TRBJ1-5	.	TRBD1	TGTGCCAGCAGCCAGGGACAGGGTGGTTTTCAGCCCCAGCATTTT	CASSQGQGGFQPQHF
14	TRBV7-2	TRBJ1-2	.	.	TGTGCCAGCAGCGGAAGCGGGGGAAACTATGGCTACACCTTC	CASSGSGGNYGYTF
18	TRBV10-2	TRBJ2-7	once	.	TGCGCCAGCAGTAACAGGGCCCAACTCATTAATGGGGCCTACGAGCAGTACTTC	CASSNRAQLINGAYEQYF
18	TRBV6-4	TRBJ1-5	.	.	TGTGCCAGCACTAAGGACACTTCCAATGTATATAGCAATCAGCCCCAGCATTTT	CASTKDTSNVYSNQPQHF
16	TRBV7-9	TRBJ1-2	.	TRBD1	TGTGCCAGCAGCTTAGGACAGGGGAGATTCACGTATGGCTACACCTTC	CASSLGQGRFTYGYTF
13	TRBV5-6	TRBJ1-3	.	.	TGTGCCAGCAGCTTGGGCTCCGCACTCGCCATATATTTT	CASSLGSALAIYF
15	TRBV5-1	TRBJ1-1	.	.	TGCGCCAGCAGCCCGGGGTCCCTTAAGAACACTGAAGCTTTCTTT	CASSPGSLKNTEAFF
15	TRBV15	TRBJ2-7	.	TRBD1	TGTGCCACCAGCAGAGTGGGGACAGGGGCCTACGAGCAGTACTTC	CATSRVGTGAYEQYF
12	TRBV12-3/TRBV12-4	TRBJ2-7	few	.	TGTGCCAGCAGTCAACAGGGCTACGAGCAGTACTTC	CASSQQGYEQYF
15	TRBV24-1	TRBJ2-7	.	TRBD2	TGTGCCACCAGTGATGGGGCGGGGGTACATTACGAGCAGTACTTC	CATSDGAGVHYEQYF
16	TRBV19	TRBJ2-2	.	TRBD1	TGTGCCAGTAGTAAGGGGGCTGGGGCGAACACCGGGGAGCTGTTTTTT	CASSKGAGANTGELFF
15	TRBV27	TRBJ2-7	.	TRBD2	TGTGCCAGCAGATACACTAGCGGGGGTGCGTACGAGCAGTACTTC	CASRYTSGGAYEQYF
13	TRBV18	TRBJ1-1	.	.	TGTGCCAGCACCATGGCTCCTAACACTGAAGCTTTCTTT	CASTMAPNTEAFF
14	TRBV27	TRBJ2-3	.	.	TGTGCCAGCAGTTTAGACAGAGCAATAGATACGCAGTATTTT	CASSLDRAIDTQYF
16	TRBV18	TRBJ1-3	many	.	TGTGCCAGCTCACCTACACACCAGGGCGATGGAAACACCATATATTTT	CASSPTHQGDGNTIYF
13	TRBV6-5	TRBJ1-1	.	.	TGTGCCAGCCTCTTGGGGCGGAACACTGAAGCTTTCTTT	CASLLGRNTEAFF
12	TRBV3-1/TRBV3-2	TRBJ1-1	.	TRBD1	TGTGCCAGCAGCCCCAGGACAGGGGAAGCTTTCTTT	CASSPRTGEAFF
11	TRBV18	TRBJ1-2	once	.	TGTGCCAGCTCACTCCAGGGCGGCTACACCTTC	CASSLQGGYTF
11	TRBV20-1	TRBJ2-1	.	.	TGCAGTGCTAGGGGCGACCGTGAGCAGTTCTTC	CSARGDREQFF
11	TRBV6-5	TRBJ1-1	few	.	TGTGCCAGCAGTTACCAGACTGAAGCTTTCTTT	CASSYQTEAFF
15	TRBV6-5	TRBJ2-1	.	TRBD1	TGTGCCAGCAGTTACGAGACAGGGGGCTACAATGAGCAGTTCTTC	CASSYETGGYNEQFF
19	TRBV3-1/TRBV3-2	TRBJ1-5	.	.	TGTGCCAGCAGCCAAGGTACCGTAAAAAGGGGATATAGCAATCAGCCCCAGCATTTT	CASSQGTVKRGYSNQPQHF
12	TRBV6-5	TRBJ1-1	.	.	TGTGCCAGCAGCCCGGCGGGCACTGAAGCTTTCTTT	CASSPAGTEAFF
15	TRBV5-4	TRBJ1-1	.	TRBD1	TGTGCCAGCAGCCGGACAGGGGCACTGAGCACTGAAGCTTTCTTT	CASSRTGALSTEAFF
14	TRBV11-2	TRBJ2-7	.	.	TGTGCCAGCAGCTTATCCGGACTGGGATACGAGCAGTACTTC	CASSLSGLGYEQYF
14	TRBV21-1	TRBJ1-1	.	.	TGTGCCAGCAGCGAAATACAGGGGCTCACTGAAGCTTTCTTT	CASSEIQGLTEAFF
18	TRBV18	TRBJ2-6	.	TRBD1	TGTGCCAGCTCACCGAGGACAGGGATTAGCTCTGGGGCCAACGTCCTGACTTTC	CASSPRTGISSGANVLTF
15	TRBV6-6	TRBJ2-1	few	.	TGTGCCAGCAGGTACAGGACAATCTCCTACAATGAGCAGTTCTTC	CASRYRTISYNEQFF
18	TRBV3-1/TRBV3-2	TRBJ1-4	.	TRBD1	TGTGCCAGCAGCCAAGCCCCACAGGGGCATTTGCCCAATGAAAAACTGTTTTTT	CASSQAPQGHLPNEKLFF
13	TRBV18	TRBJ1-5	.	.	TGTGCCAGCTCACCAGAGTTTAGTCAGCCCCAGCATTTT	CASSPEFSQPQHF
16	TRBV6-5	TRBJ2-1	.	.	TGTGCCAGCAGTTACTTCTGGCGTGCTGATCGGGAAGGTCAATTCTTC	CASSYFWRADREGQFF
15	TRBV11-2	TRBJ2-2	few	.	TGTGCCAGCAGCTCCAACAGGGCGAACACCGGGGAGCTGTTTTTT	CASSSNRANTGELFF
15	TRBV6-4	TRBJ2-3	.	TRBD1	TGTGCCAGCAGTTCCGGGACAGGAGGCACAGATACGCAGTATTTT	CASSSGTGGTDTQYF
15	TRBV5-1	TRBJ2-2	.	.	TGCGCCAGCAGCTTGGCCGTACCTGGGGAGGGGGAGCTGTTTTTT	CASSLAVPGEGELFF
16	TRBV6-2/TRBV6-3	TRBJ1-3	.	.	TGTGCCAGCAGTTACTCGCACAGATTCTCTGGAAACACCATATATTTT	CASSYSHRFSGNTIYF